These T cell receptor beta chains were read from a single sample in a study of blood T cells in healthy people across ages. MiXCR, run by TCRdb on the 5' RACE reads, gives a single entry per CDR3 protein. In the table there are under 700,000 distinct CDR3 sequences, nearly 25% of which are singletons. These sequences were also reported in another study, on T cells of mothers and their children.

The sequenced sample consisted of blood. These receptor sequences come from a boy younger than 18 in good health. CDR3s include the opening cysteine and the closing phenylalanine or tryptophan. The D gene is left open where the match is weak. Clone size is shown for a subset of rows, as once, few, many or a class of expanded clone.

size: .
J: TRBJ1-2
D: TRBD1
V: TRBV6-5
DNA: TGTGCCAGCAGTCAGGACAGGCCCCTCTATGGCTACACCTTC
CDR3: CASSQDRPLYGYTF

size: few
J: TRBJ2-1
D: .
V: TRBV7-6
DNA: TGTGCCAGCAGCCTCACATGGGATGAGCAGTTCTTC
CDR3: CASSLTWDEQFF

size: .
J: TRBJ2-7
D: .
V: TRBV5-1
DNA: TGCGCCAGCAGCATTGACGGCTACGAGCAGTACTTC
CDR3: CASSIDGYEQYF

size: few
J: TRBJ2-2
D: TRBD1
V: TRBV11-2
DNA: TGTGCCAGCAGCTTAGTAGACAGGGGGCGCGACACCGGGGAGCTGTTTTTT
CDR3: CASSLVDRGRDTGELFF

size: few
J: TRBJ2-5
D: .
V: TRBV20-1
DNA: TGCAGTGTGGGGGACCTATTGGGGCACGAGGCCCAGTACTTC
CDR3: CSVGDLLGHEAQYF

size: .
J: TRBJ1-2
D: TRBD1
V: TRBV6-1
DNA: TGTGCCAGCAGTGACGGGAGGACAGGGATCGGCTACACCTTC
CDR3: CASSDGRTGIGYTF

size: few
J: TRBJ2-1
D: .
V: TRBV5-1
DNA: TGCGCCAGCAGCTTGACGGGCCAGGAATACAATGAGCAGTTCTTC
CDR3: CASSLTGQEYNEQFF

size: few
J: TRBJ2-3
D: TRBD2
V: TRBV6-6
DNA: TGTGCCAGCAGTTACAGCGGGAGTCGCACAGATACGCAGTATTTT
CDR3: CASSYSGSRTDTQYF

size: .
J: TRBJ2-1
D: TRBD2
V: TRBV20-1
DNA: TGCGTCTCAGGGACTAGCGGGAGAGATGAGCAGTTCTTC
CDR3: CVSGTSGRDEQFF

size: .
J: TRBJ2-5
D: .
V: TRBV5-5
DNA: TGTGCCAGCAGCTACAACCCTAGCTCGGAGACCCAGTACTTC
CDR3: CASSYNPSSETQYF

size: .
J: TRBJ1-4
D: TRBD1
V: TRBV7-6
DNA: TGTGCCAGCAGCGCAGGAGCCGGGACAGGGAATGAAAAACTGTTTTTT
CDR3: CASSAGAGTGNEKLFF

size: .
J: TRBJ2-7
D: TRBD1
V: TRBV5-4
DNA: TGTGCCAGCAGTCATTCAACAGGGGCCATCTACGAGCAGTACTTC
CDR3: CASSHSTGAIYEQYF

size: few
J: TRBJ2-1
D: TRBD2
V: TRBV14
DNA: TGTACCAGCAGCCCGGGGGGCAATGAGCAGTTCTTC
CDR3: CTSSPGGNEQFF

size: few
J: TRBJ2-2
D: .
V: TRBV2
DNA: TGTGCCAGCAGAGAAAAGCGGCTCATAAACACCGGGGAGCTGTTTTTT
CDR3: CASREKRLINTGELFF

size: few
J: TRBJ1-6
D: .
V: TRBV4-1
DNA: TGCGCCAGCAGCCAAGATCGAACAGGCCCCTCGGCCCTCCACTTT
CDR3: CASSQDRTGPSALHF

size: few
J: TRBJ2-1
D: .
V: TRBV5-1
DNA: TGCGCCAGCAGCTCGGGAGTTAGTAGGTACGATGAGCAGTTCTTC
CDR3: CASSSGVSRYDEQFF

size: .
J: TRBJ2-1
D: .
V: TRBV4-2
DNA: TGTGCCAGCAGCCAAGGCGTTGTGTCTTCATACAATGAGCAGTTCTTC
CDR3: CASSQGVVSSYNEQFF

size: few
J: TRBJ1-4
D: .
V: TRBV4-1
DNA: TGCGCCAGCAGCCAAGATTTCCGGGACAATGAAAAACTGTTTTTT
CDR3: CASSQDFRDNEKLFF

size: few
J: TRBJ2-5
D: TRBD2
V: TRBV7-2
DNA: TGTGCCAGCAGCTTGTATAGCGGGCCTCGAGGCCAAGAGACCCAGTACTTC
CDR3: CASSLYSGPRGQETQYF

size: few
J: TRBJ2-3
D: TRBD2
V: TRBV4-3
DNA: TGCGCCAGCAGCCAACTAGCGGGAACTGCAGATACGCAGTATTTT
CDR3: CASSQLAGTADTQYF

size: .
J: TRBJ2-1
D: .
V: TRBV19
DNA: TGTGCCAGTAGTGCCGGGACCCTAAATAATGAGCAGTTCTTC
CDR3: CASSAGTLNNEQFF

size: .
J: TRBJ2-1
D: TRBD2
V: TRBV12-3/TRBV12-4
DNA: TGTGCCAGCAGCCCTACTAGCGGGGGGGCGGTGCAGTTCTTC
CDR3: CASSPTSGGAVQFF